The entry below describes one T cell receptor (beta chain). Its specificity is unknown. These data belong to a study of T cell repertoires in cytomegalovirus infection. Across the whole study: In public TCR beta signatures, there were indications of both CMV infection and matching HLA type. Overall study results and limits: In two of eight donors, the top clonotype was HLA-C-restricted CMV-specific.

Between the trimmed V and J ends, which lost 3 bases and 2 bases, there was a span of 19 bases. Germline CDR1 is MGHRA and CDR2 is YSYEKL. The CDR3 covers 17 residues. TCRdb used MiXCR to reprocess the reads, holding one entry per CDR3 protein. Of around 430,000 distinct CDR3 sequences detected, about 42% appear once; the ten largest clones hold roughly two fifths. The sample here was cultured PBMCs, taken from culture after CMV antigen stimulation. The rearrangement uses TRBV4-1 and TRBJ1-2; D is unresolved. This TCR derives from a human donor in good health (CMV status not recorded). Some clones in this sample may be carry-over from other donors' samples. The CDR3 nucleotides read TGCGCCAGCAGCCACCCGACGCGACGCCGCGAAAACTATGGCTACACCTTC. Residues: CASSHPTRRRENYGYTF.